The 27 T cell receptor beta chains given below trace back to one sample, sequenced in a study of radiotherapy plus CTLA-4 blockade in lung cancer. Some clones are missing from TCRdb's copy, which holds only in-frame ones; the method was immunoSEQ multiplex PCR. The sample includes 35,000 to 45,000 clones, around 85% of them seen just once. The specimen comprised peripheral blood, sampled from a patient treated with radiotherapy plus ipilimumab. The receptors derive from a human donor with non-small cell lung cancer who had stable disease on radiotherapy plus ipilimumab.

The V gene is TRBV4-1, the J gene TRBJ2-7, with D uncertain. Germline V gene lookup returns CDR1 MGHRA and CDR2 YSYEKL. The V end was cut by 2 bases, the J end by 7 bases, with 12 bases between. The CDR3 is made up of 13 amino acids. CDR3 nucleotide sequence: TGCGCCAGCAGCCAATTTCTTGACGGGGAGCAGTACTTC. Its translation is CASSQFLDGEQYF.

J is TRBJ1-5 and V is TRBV28; 8 bases are a match to TRBD1. The trim removed 6 bases at V and 7 bases at J, leaving 8 bases unmatched. Germline V gene data show CDR1 as MDHEN and CDR2 as SYDVKM. The CDR3 is 14 amino acids. The CDR3 loop is CASSPTGAWQPQHF. The CDR3 region has the DNA TGTGCCAGCAGCCCGACAGGGGCTTGGCAGCCCCAGCATTTT.

J is TRBJ1-1 and V is TRBV18; 7 bases fit TRBD1. This CDR3 has 15 amino acids. Germline CDR1 and CDR2: KGHSH and LQKENI. V shed 3 bases and J 1 base; nucleotides not matched to a gene: 5. CDR3 nucleotides: TGTGCCAGCTCACCCGGGGCAGGGGGGAACACTGAAGCTTTCTTT. It yields the protein CASSPGAGGNTEAFF.

The rearrangement links TRBV5-6 to TRBJ2-1, with D unresolved. Trimming left V 3 bases short and J 8 bases short, with 9 bases between. The CDR3 extends over 12 amino acids. The germline CDR1 and CDR2 sequences are SGHDT and YYEEEE. The CDR3 region is CASSSLEHEQFF. The CDR3 coding sequence is TGTGCCAGCAGCTCTTTGGAGCATGAGCAGTTCTTC.

The V gene is TRBV16, the J gene TRBJ2-3, with 11 bases that match TRBD2. The ends lost 3 bases at V and 0 bases at J; junction bases unmatched: 5. The CDR3 is 17 amino acids. The germline V gene has CDR1 KGHSY and CDR2 FQNENV. In DNA, the CDR3 is TGTGCCAGCAGCCAGCCGCGACTAGCGGGAAGCACAGATACGCAGTATTTT. Translated: CASSQPRLAGSTDTQYF.

The chain combines TRBV28 with TRBJ1-2; the D gene is possibly TRBD1 (6 bases). Germline assignment: CDR1 MDHEN and CDR2 SYDVKM. This CDR3 region has 13 residues. With 6 bases removed from V and 5 bases from J, the gap between germline ends came to 13 bases. DNA of the CDR3: TGTGCCAGCAGCAGCGGACAGAGTTATGGCTACACCTTC. It is translated as CASSSGQSYGYTF.

The chain carries TRBV6-4 and TRBJ2-2, with TRBD2 matching over 12 bases. The CDR3 totals 16 residues. V shed 6 bases and J 5 bases; nucleotides not matched to a gene: 7. CDR1 is MRHNA and CDR2 is SNTAGT in the germline V gene. CDR3 sequence: CASSRLAGVGTGELFF. Here the CDR3 DNA reads TGTGCCAGCAGCAGACTAGCGGGAGTGGGTACCGGGGAGCTGTTTTTT.

This chain uses TRBV10-3 with TRBJ2-7, with TRBD1 as a possible D gene (6 bases). V was clipped by 6 bases and J by 1 base, with 13 bases between them. The CDR3 extends over 14 amino acids. Germline-derived CDR1 and CDR2 are ENHRY and SYGVKD. The CDR3 here is CAIRTDSFSYEQYF. CDR3 in DNA: TGTGCCATCAGGACGGACAGCTTTTCCTACGAGCAGTACTTC.

The chain carries TRBV7-8 and TRBJ1-2, with 7 bases that match TRBD1. V lost 5 bases to trimming and J lost 4 bases; unmatched junction nucleotides: 7. This CDR3 spans 14 amino acids. CDR1 SGHVS and CDR2 FQNEAQ come from the germline V gene. Here the CDR3 reads CASSAQGIGYGYTF. The CDR3 DNA is TGTGCCAGCAGCGCACAGGGGATCGGCTATGGCTACACCTTC. Supplemented by reference TRBV7-8 and TRBJ1-2, the full variable domain reads GAGVSQSPRYKVAKRGQDVALRCDPISGHVSLFWYQQALGQGPEFLTYFQNEAQLDKSGLPSDRFFAERPEGSVSTLKIQRTQQEDSAVYLCASSAQGIGYGYTFGSGTRLTVV.

The V and J genes are TRBV19 and TRBJ1-2; D call uncertain. The germline CDR1 and CDR2 sequences are LNHDA and SQIVND (reference sequence). The CDR3 loop spans 14 amino acids. V lost 6 bases to trimming and J lost 2 bases, with 13 bases between them. The CDR3 spells CASSLQVENYGYTF. In nucleotides, the CDR3 is TGTGCCAGTAGCTTACAAGTGGAGAACTATGGCTACACCTTC.

The rearrangement links TRBV5-1 to TRBJ2-3; 10 bases are a match to TRBD1. The CDR3 extends over 18 amino acids. V gave up 2 bases and J gave up 0 bases; unmatched junction bases: 9. CDR1 is SGHRS, CDR2 YFSETQ, per germline. The CDR3 DNA reads as TGCGCCAGCAGCTTACCCACGGGACAGGGGATAAGCACAGATACGCAGTATTTT. Translated, it gives CASSLPTGQGISTDTQYF.

The chain links TRBV7-6 to TRBJ2-3; 12 bases agree with TRBD1. CDR1 is SGHVS, CDR2 FNYEAQ, per germline. V was clipped by 3 bases and J by 4 bases; unmatched bases: 2. This CDR3 comprises 15 residues. This CDR3 reads CASSFRDRGPDTQYF. The DNA of the CDR3 is TGTGCCAGCAGCTTCCGGGACAGGGGGCCAGATACGCAGTATTTT.

The chain employs TRBV5-6 and TRBJ2-7; possible D gene TRBD2, 6 bases. The CDR3 has 13 residues. V lost 3 bases to trimming and J lost 7 bases, with 14 bases between them. Germline loops: CDR1 SGHDT, CDR2 YYEEEE. DNA of the CDR3: TGTGCCAGCAGCTCGGACAATGGAGGGGAGCAGTACTTC. The encoded protein is CASSSDNGGEQYF.

V usage is TRBV19 and J usage is TRBJ2-5, with D perhaps TRBD1 (5 bases). Trimming stripped 4 bases from V and 4 bases from J, with 10 bases between. Germline V CDR1 and CDR2: LNHDA, SQIVND (reference sequence). This CDR3 is 13 amino acids long. CDR3 sequence reads: CASSTTRVETQYF. Here the CDR3 DNA reads TGTGCCAGTAGTACCACCAGGGTAGAGACCCAGTACTTC.

The rearrangement joins TRBV5-1 to TRBJ2-3; no firm D call. Germline CDR1 is SGHRS and CDR2 is YFSETQ. V lost 0 bases and J 0 bases, leaving 8 bases between the germline ends. The CDR3 covers 15 residues. The CDR3 reads CASSLVAGSTDTQYF. The CDR3 nucleotides read TGCGCCAGCAGCTTGGTCGCCGGGAGCACAGATACGCAGTATTTT.

Note on this clone: Distinct nucleotide sequences in the sample also encode this CDR3. The chain has TRBV7-8 and TRBJ1-1; TRBD1 agrees at 7 bases. The CDR3 is 16 residues long. Trimming at V came to 1 base and at J to 4 bases, leaving 9 bases not matched to a gene. CDR1 is SGHVS, CDR2 FQNEAQ, per germline. CDR3 in amino acids: CASSLVEGARGTEAFF. The CDR3 DNA follows: TGTGCCAGCAGCTTAGTGGAGGGGGCAAGGGGCACTGAAGCTTTCTTT. The whole variable domain, filled in from reference TRBV7-8 and TRBJ1-1, reads GAGVSQSPRYKVAKRGQDVALRCDPISGHVSLFWYQQALGQGPEFLTYFQNEAQLDKSGLPSDRFFAERPEGSVSTLKIQRTQQEDSAVYLCASSLVEGARGTEAFFGQGTRLTVV.

The genes are TRBV6-1 and TRBJ2-2; weak D call: TRBD2 (6 bases). The CDR3 totals 13 residues. V lost 3 bases and J 8 bases, leaving 10 bases between the germline ends. The germline V gene encodes CDR1 MNHNS and CDR2 SASEGT. DNA for the CDR3: TGTGCCAGCAGTGAGGAGGGAGTGGGGGAGCTGTTTTTT. Amino acid sequence: CASSEEGVGELFF.

V is TRBV7-2 and J is TRBJ1-3, with 10 bases fitting TRBD1. CDR1 is SGHTA, CDR2 FQGNSA, per germline. CDR3 length equals 15 residues. J was trimmed by 3 bases and V by 5 bases; bases with no gene match: 4. In nucleotides, the CDR3 is TGTGCCAGCAGCCTGGGGACAGGGGTTGGAAACACCATATATTTT. Translated: CASSLGTGVGNTIYF.

The rearrangement uses TRBV13 and TRBJ1-4; D might be TRBD1 (5 bases). This CDR3 contains 16 residues. V gave up 5 bases and J gave up 0 bases, with 13 bases separating them. Germline loops: CDR1 PRHDT, CDR2 FYEKMQ (reference sequence). The CDR3 bases are TGTGCCAGCAGCCAAGGGGTTGGGGCAACTAATGAAAAACTGTTTTTT. Amino acid sequence: CASSQGVGATNEKLFF. The full variable domain, in which reference TRBV13 and TRBJ1-4 provide the parts outside the CDR3, is AAGVIQSPRHLIKEKRETATLKCYPIPRHDTVYWYQQGPGQDPQFLISFYEKMQSDKGSIPDRFSAQQFSDYHSELNMSSLELGDSALYFCASSQGVGATNEKLFFGSGTQLSVL.

J is TRBJ2-5 and V is TRBV18; 8 positions match TRBD2. Looked up from germline, CDR1 is KGHSH and CDR2 is LQKENI. V was pared by 5 bases and J by 5 bases, with 7 bases of the junction left unmatched. The CDR3 totals 14 residues. The CDR3 DNA is TGTGCCAGCTCATCGAGCGGGAGTTGGGAGACCCAGTACTTC. Its protein is CASSSSGSWETQYF.

On this clone itself: One end of the junction varies from germline; a read error may be responsible. The chain joins TRBV11-2 to TRBJ2-1; TRBD2 matches 8 bases. Germline V lookup: CDR1 SGHAT, CDR2 FQNNGV. CDR3 length equals 17 residues. The CDR3 DNA reads TGTGCCAGCAGCCTAGATATAGCGGGGAGCTCCTACAATGAGCAGTTCTTC. Translated: CASSLDIAGSSYNEQFF. Full variable domain (missing parts from reference TRBV11-2 and TRBJ2-1): EAGVAQSPRYKIIEKRQSVAFWCNPISGHATLYWYQQILGQGPKLLIQFQNNGVVDDSQLPKDRFSAERLKGVDSTLKIQPAKLEDSAVYLCASSLDIAGSSYNEQFFGPGTRLTVL.

The V call is TRBV9, the J call TRBJ2-5, with TRBD2 matching 11 bases. Trimming at V came to 0 bases and at J to 1 base, leaving 8 bases not matched to a gene. Germline CDR1 is SGDLS and CDR2 is YYNGEE. The CDR3 consists of 18 residues. The CDR3 DNA is TGTGCCAGCAGCGTAGTAGTCCTAGCGGGAGGCCCCCAAGAGACCCAGTACTTC. Protein: CASSVVVLAGGPQETQYF.

CDR3 in DNA: TGTGCCAGCAGCACCGACGGGATGGGGGGTTATTGGCACTTTCCCATGAACACTGAAGCTTTCTTT. It is translated as CASSTDGMGGYWHFPMNTEAFF. The V gene is TRBV12-1, the J gene TRBJ1-1. TRBV12-1 is assigned pseudogene status. The CDR3 sequence is 22 residues long.

The chain employs TRBV9 and TRBJ2-7, with 7 bases matching TRBD2. The CDR3 runs to 15 residues. Germline CDR1 reads SGDLS; CDR2 reads YYNGEE. The J segment lost 6 bases and the V segment lost 2 bases, leaving 11 bases of the junction unmatched. Here the CDR3 reads CASSVRGGSSREQYF. The CDR3 nucleotides are TGTGCCAGCAGCGTCCGGGGCGGGAGCTCTCGCGAGCAGTACTTC.

The gene calls are TRBV2 and TRBJ2-5; the match to TRBD2 covers 7 bases. After removal of 5 bases from V and 2 bases from J, the junction contained 2 bases not matched to a gene. The V gene's germline CDR1 is SNHLY and CDR2 FYNNEI. This CDR3 comprises 13 residues. In nucleotides, the CDR3 is TGTGCCAGCAGTACTAGCGTACAAGAGACCCAGTACTTC. Protein: CASSTSVQETQYF.

The V and J genes are TRBV6-5 and TRBJ2-7, with 7 bases identical to TRBD1. In germline, CDR1 is MNHEY, CDR2 SVGAGI. J was trimmed by 8 bases and V by 0 bases; bases with no gene match: 4. The CDR3 is 13 amino acids. Here the CDR3 reads CASSYSSGGKQYF. CDR3 bases: TGTGCCAGCAGTTACTCCTCAGGGGGAAAGCAGTACTTC.

This clone is labeled as medium-sized. The chain has TRBV2 and TRBJ2-7; possibly TRBD2 for D (6 bases). Germline CDR1 and CDR2: SNHLY and FYNNEI. V gave up 4 bases and J gave up 7 bases, with 8 bases separating them. CDR3 length: 11 residues. The CDR3 DNA is TGTGCCAGCAGTGTCGCGGGGGAGCAGTACTTC. This sequence encodes CASSVAGEQYF.